This T cell receptor beta chain appears in the sequencing data of a study of shared clonotypes between healthy human individuals. The method was immunoSEQ multiplex PCR; TCRdb's version includes in-frame clones alone and lacks a portion of them. The sample consists of more than 2 million clones, about 95% of them appearing once. Per germline, CDR1 SEHNR and CDR2 FQNEAQ (reference sequence). The CDR3 has 14 residues. The V end was cut by 5 bases, the J end by 1 base, with 11 bases between. Terminally differentiated effector memory CD45RA+ cells were left out of the naive CD8 fraction, which was CD45RO-negative and positively selected for CCR7.

The origin of this receptor is a young man in good health. The V and J genes are TRBV7-9 and TRBJ1-1; D is perhaps TRBD1 (5 bases). Sequenced sample: naive CD8+ T cells sorted from blood. CDR3 in amino acids: CASSPTEGNTEAFF. CDR3 DNA: TGTGCCAGCAGCCCGACAGAAGGGAACACTGAAGCTTTCTTT.